The clone carrying this TCR beta chain turned up a few times. The sample is drawn from a study of human T cells and chemical hapten exposure. The library labeled individual cDNA molecules by adding unique molecular identifiers to them. TCRdb itself ran the RACE reads through MiXCR, one entry per CDR3 protein. The table has 300,000 to 400,000 distinct CDR3 sequences, 5.5% to 8% seen once. As to time point: patch test 1, 2 weeks after DPC sensitization. Treatment in this sample: therapeutic diphenylcyclopropenone sensitization with weekly scalp DPC. The CDR3 length is 17 residues. Trimming removed 0 bases from V and 4 bases from J, with 14 bases in between. Germline CDR1 reads SGHKS; CDR2 reads YYEKEE (reference sequence).

The V call is TRBV5-5, the J call TRBJ2-6; D is unclear. This specimen was whole blood, taken in connection with sensitization to the hapten diphenylcyclopropenone (DPC). This clonotype was obtained from a woman between 18 and 29 years old with alopecia areata. Some clones in this sample may be carry-over from other donors' samples. The CDR3 DNA reads as TGTGCCAGCAGCTTGGACCCCCCGGTAGCAGGGGCCAACGTCCTGACTTTC. Amino acid sequence: CASSLDPPVAGANVLTF.